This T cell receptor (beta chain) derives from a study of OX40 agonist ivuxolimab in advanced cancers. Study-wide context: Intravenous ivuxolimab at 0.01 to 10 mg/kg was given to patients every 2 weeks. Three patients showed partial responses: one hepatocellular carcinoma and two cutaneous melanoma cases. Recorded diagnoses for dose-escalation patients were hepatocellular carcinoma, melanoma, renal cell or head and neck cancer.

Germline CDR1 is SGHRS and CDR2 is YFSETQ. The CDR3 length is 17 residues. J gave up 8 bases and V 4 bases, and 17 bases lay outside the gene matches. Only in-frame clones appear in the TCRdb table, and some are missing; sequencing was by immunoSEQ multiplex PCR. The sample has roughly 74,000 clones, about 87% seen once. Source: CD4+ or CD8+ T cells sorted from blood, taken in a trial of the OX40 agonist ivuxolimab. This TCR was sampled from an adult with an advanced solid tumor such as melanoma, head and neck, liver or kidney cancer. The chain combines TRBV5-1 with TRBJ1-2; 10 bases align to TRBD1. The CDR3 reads CASSPRSPTGGEWGYTF. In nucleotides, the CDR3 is TGCGCCAGCAGCCCCCGGAGCCCGACAGGGGGCGAGTGGGGCTACACCTTC.